This T cell receptor (beta chain) emerged from a study of T-cell reconstitution after alpha-beta-depleted transplantation in children. Note on this clonotype: Its antigen is not known.

This CDR3 spans 16 amino acids. Per the germline V gene, CDR1 is DFQATT and CDR2 is SNEGSKA (reference sequence). V lost 6 bases to trimming and J lost 0 bases; unmatched junction nucleotides: 10. Study-wide results and caveats: Surviving recipient cells, namely T cells and thymic progenitors, were the source of high day-60 TCRbeta diversity in some patients. There were reportedly several hundred expanded graft clones from which alpha-beta T cells came about two months after transplant. Newly produced T cells mostly provided counts and TCRbeta diversity after one year, as hyperexpanded clones declined.

The TCRbeta library incorporated unique molecular identifiers. TCRdb called the PCR reads again in MiXCR, with one record for every CDR3 protein. The sample lists about 58,000 distinct CDR3 sequences; about 40% were seen once. The V and J genes are TRBV20-1 and TRBJ2-7, with 11 bases lining up with TRBD2. The material was PBMCs, mostly from graft donor cells, obtained 360 days after TCRalphabeta/CD19-depleted stem cell transplant. The origin of this receptor is a male patient younger than 18 who had a stem cell transplant for acute lymphoblastic leukemia, so the T cells may come from the graft donor. Here the CDR3 DNA reads TGCAGTGCCCCGGCTAGCGGGAGGATTAGCTCCTACGAGCAGTACTTC. Protein product: CSAPASGRISSYEQYF.